Below are 30 T cell receptor beta chains sequenced from a single sample in a study of T cell responses to AZD1222 COVID-19 vaccine. Libraries were prepared by immunoSEQ multiplex PCR; TCRdb keeps only in-frame clonotypes and omits some of them. In the table there are 150,000 to 200,000 clones, approximately 91% of which are singletons. This specimen consisted of peripheral blood, obtained on day 0 of AZD1222 vaccination. The receptors here all came from an adult in good health.

In its sample, this clone was seen once. The gene calls are TRBV4-2 and TRBJ2-1, with 10 nucleotides matching TRBD2. CDR3 length: 15 amino acids. V was clipped by 2 bases and J by 9 bases; unmatched bases: 7. Germline loops: CDR1 LGHNA, CDR2 YNFKEQ. CDR3 nucleotide sequence: TGTGCCAGCAGCCAACGGACTAGCGGTCCAGGTGAGCAGTTCTTC. Translated, it gives CASSQRTSGPGEQFF.

This clone showed up just once. The chain uses TRBV11-2 and TRBJ2-1; D call uncertain. V lost 2 bases to trimming and J lost 10 bases, with 18 bases between them. This CDR3 has 15 residues. CDR1 is SGHAT, CDR2 FQNNGV, per germline. CDR3 residues: CASSLPLVKAQEQFF. The CDR3 DNA follows: TGTGCCAGCAGCTTACCGCTAGTAAAGGCGCAGGAGCAGTTCTTC.

This chain links TRBV19 with TRBJ2-1, with 7 bases aligning to TRBD2. CDR3 length: 15 amino acids. Losses at the gene ends were 3 bases for V and 8 bases for J; bases not matched to a gene: 10. Germline V gene data show CDR1 as LNHDA and CDR2 as SQIVND (reference sequence). CDR3 sequence (DNA): TGTGCCAGTAGTATTAGTAGGTCGGGAGGCCATGAGCAGTTCTTC. It specifies CASSISRSGGHEQFF.

This rearrangement joins TRBV7-9 to TRBJ1-1; unclear D gene. Germline CDR1 is SEHNR and CDR2 is FQNEAQ (reference sequence). The V gene lost 2 bases and the J gene lost 0 bases, with 10 bases spanning the gap. CDR3 length: 15 amino acids. In nucleotides, the CDR3 is TGTGCCAGCAGCTTAATACTGGGTTTGAACACTGAAGCTTTCTTT. It specifies CASSLILGLNTEAFF.

The chain combines TRBV6-5 with TRBJ2-2; TRBD2 aligns across 13 bases. V gave up 4 bases and J gave up 8 bases; unmatched junction bases: 4. The length of the CDR3 is 15 residues. CDR1 MNHEY and CDR2 SVGAGI come from the germline V gene. CDR3: CASSWTSGGTGELFF. The CDR3 nucleotides read TGTGCCAGCAGTTGGACTAGCGGGGGAACAGGGGAGCTGTTTTTT.

The gene calls are TRBV28 and TRBJ2-1; possibly TRBD2 for D (5 bases). Germline V gene lookup returns CDR1 MDHEN and CDR2 SYDVKM. The CDR3 sequence is 16 residues long. Trimming removed 4 bases from V and 3 bases from J, with 16 bases in between. CDR3 residues: CASSSPAEDYYNEQFF. CDR3 coding DNA: TGTGCCAGCAGTTCTCCCGCGGAAGACTACTACAATGAGCAGTTCTTC.

The V gene is TRBV10-1, the J gene TRBJ2-1; possibly TRBD1 for D (6 bases). Trimming stripped 3 bases from V and 8 bases from J, with 20 bases between. The CDR3 length is 16 residues. Germline values: CDR1 WNHNN, CDR2 SYGVQD (reference sequence). CDR3 protein: CASSEGLAGDRHEQFF. For the CDR3, the DNA is TGCGCCAGCAGTGAAGGGTTGGCGGGTGACAGGCATGAGCAGTTCTTC.

The table lists this clone with a few counts. The chain carries TRBV9 and TRBJ2-7, with D possibly TRBD2 on 6 matching bases. Trimming left V 4 bases short and J 7 bases short, with 18 bases between. CDR1 and CDR2 from the germline V gene are SGDLS and YYNGEE. CDR3 length: 14 amino acids. CDR3 sequence: CASSPIAADGEQYF. CDR3 DNA: TGTGCCAGCAGCCCCATAGCGGCCGATGGGGAGCAGTACTTC.

The sample holds a few counts of this clone. The V and J genes are TRBV27 and TRBJ1-1; no definite D call. CDR3 length equals 13 residues. The V and J ends lost 2 bases and 11 bases respectively, with 15 bases between them. The germline V gene has CDR1 MNHEY and CDR2 SMNVEV (reference sequence). The CDR3 sequence: CASSLNGQTGAFF. CDR3 coding DNA: TGTGCCAGCAGTTTAAACGGGCAGACTGGTGCTTTCTTT.

The genes are TRBV5-6 and TRBJ2-7, with unresolved D. Trimming pared 0 bases from V and 2 bases from J, leaving 12 bases between. The CDR3 has 15 amino acids. The germline V gene encodes CDR1 SGHDT and CDR2 YYEEEE. The DNA for the CDR3 is TGTGCCAGCAGCTTGGACGTAGGGCCCACCTACGAGCAGTACTTC. Translation: CASSLDVGPTYEQYF.

This chain links TRBV20-1 with TRBJ2-2, with D maybe TRBD1 (6 bases). The CDR3 is made up of 13 amino acids. From germline, CDR1 is DFQATT and CDR2 SNEGSKA (reference sequence). V was cut by 3 bases and J by 5 bases, with 10 bases left in between. CDR3 residues: CSASKQGTGELFF. CDR3 nucleotides: TGCAGTGCTAGTAAACAGGGTACCGGGGAGCTGTTTTTT.

This clone was recorded a few times. This sequence joins TRBV6-1 and TRBJ2-7; 8 positions match TRBD1. The CDR3 is 13 residues long. The junction had 4 bases not matched to a gene; V was cut back by 3 bases and J by 6 bases. Germline values: CDR1 MNHNS, CDR2 SASEGT. CDR3: CASSDYRGSEQYF. As DNA, the CDR3 is TGTGCCAGCAGTGATTACAGGGGGTCCGAGCAGTACTTC.

This sequence joins TRBV6-5 and TRBJ2-7; D is undetermined. Germline V gives CDR1 MNHEY, CDR2 SVGAGI. The CDR3 spans 12 residues. V was trimmed by 6 bases and J by 2 bases, leaving 8 bases between them. CDR3 in amino acids: CASSSQTYEQYF. As DNA, the CDR3 is TGTGCCAGCAGCAGCCAGACCTACGAGCAGTACTTC.

The chain couples TRBV5-1 to TRBJ2-2, with 7 bases matching TRBD1. The V gene's germline CDR1 is SGHRS and CDR2 YFSETQ. This CDR3 contains 15 residues. After removal of 4 bases from V and 3 bases from J, the junction contained 6 bases not matched to a gene. CDR3 protein: CASSLRQGDTGELFF. DNA for the CDR3: TGCGCCAGCAGCCTCAGACAGGGTGACACCGGGGAGCTGTTTTTT.

This clone has only one observation. This chain's CDR3 is CASSLQRELETQYF. Here the CDR3 DNA reads TGTGCCAGCAGTTTACAGCGGGAGTTGGAGACCCAGTACTTC. The rearrangement joins TRBV27 to TRBJ2-5, with TRBD2 identical over 8 bases. The CDR3 sequence is 14 residues long. Germline V gene data show CDR1 as MNHEY and CDR2 as SMNVEV (reference sequence). Trimming took 2 bases from V and 5 from J; bases not matched to a gene: 4.

The V gene is TRBV2, the J gene TRBJ2-3, with 7 bases fitting TRBD2. With 6 bases clipped from V and 3 bases from J, the junction kept 3 bases outside the gene matches. From germline, CDR1 is SNHLY and CDR2 FYNNEI. This CDR3 region has 13 residues. CDR3 protein: CASRGGKTDTQYF. Written as DNA, the CDR3 is TGTGCCAGCAGGGGGGGGAAAACAGATACGCAGTATTTT.

The chain has TRBV7-9 and TRBJ1-1; no firm D call. In germline, CDR1 is SEHNR, CDR2 FQNEAQ (reference sequence). The V gene lost 4 bases and the J gene lost 0 bases, with 12 bases spanning the gap. The CDR3 is 15 amino acids. CDR3 sequence reads: CASSSGITVNTEAFF. The CDR3 DNA reads TGTGCCAGCAGCTCCGGAATTACAGTGAACACTGAAGCTTTCTTT.

The rearrangement joins TRBV24-1 to TRBJ2-3, with D possibly matching TRBD2 (6 bases). V was trimmed by 3 bases and J by 4 bases, leaving 13 bases between them. Germline values: CDR1 KGHDR, CDR2 SFDVKD. This CDR3 spans 15 amino acids. CDR3 in DNA: TGTGCCACCAGTGATCCGCCCGGGGGATCAGATACGCAGTATTTT. Its protein is CATSDPPGGSDTQYF.

The rearrangement joins TRBV5-4 to TRBJ2-6; TRBD1 aligns across 7 bases. Germline trimming cut 4 bases from V and 4 bases from J; bases unmatched to any gene: 8. CDR3 length equals 16 residues. The germline CDR1 and CDR2 sequences are SGHNT and YYREEE (reference sequence). The CDR3 is CASSVRQGPGANVLTF. As DNA, the CDR3 is TGTGCCAGCAGCGTACGACAGGGACCAGGGGCCAACGTCCTGACTTTC.

CDR3 loop: CASRPPGLAKNIQYF. CDR3 sequence (DNA): TGTGCCAGCAGACCGCCGGGGTTAGCCAAAAACATTCAGTACTTC. The V and J genes are TRBV11-2 and TRBJ2-4; weak D call: TRBD2 (5 bases). V was cut by 6 bases and J by 0 bases, with 12 bases left in between. The CDR3 extends over 15 amino acids. Germline V gene sequence: CDR1 SGHAT, CDR2 FQNNGV.

The rearrangement links TRBV2 to TRBJ2-3, with D perhaps assigned TRBD1 or TRBD2 (5 bases each). Germline V lookup: CDR1 SNHLY, CDR2 FYNNEI. The V gene lost 1 base and the J gene lost 5 bases, with 16 bases spanning the gap. The CDR3 spans 16 residues. The CDR3 DNA follows: TGTGCCAGCAGTGAAGACCGATGGGGGTCTGTAGATACGCAGTATTTT. Translation gives CASSEDRWGSVDTQYF.

V gene TRBV27 combines with J gene TRBJ2-3, with TRBD2 matching over 9 bases. Unmatched junction bases numbered 8, after V lost 2 bases and J lost 5 bases. CDR1 and CDR2 from the germline V gene are MNHEY and SMNVEV (reference sequence). This CDR3 comprises 16 residues. Here the CDR3 reads CASSLRLAGSGDTQYF. The CDR3 DNA is TGTGCCAGCAGTTTAAGGCTAGCGGGATCGGGAGATACGCAGTATTTT.

The chain has TRBV29-1 and TRBJ2-1; 9 nucleotides agree with TRBD2. J lost 6 bases, V lost 4 bases, and 7 bases had no gene match. This CDR3 comprises 14 residues. Germline loops: CDR1 SQVTM, CDR2 ANQGSEA. Written as DNA, the CDR3 is TGCAGCGTTGTGGTGCGGGGGGGCCTCAATGAGCAGTTCTTC. This gives the protein CSVVVRGGLNEQFF.

The sample holds one count of this clone. The gene calls are TRBV15 and TRBJ2-7; D gene uncertain. V lost 1 base and J 2 bases, leaving 9 bases between the germline ends. The germline V gene has CDR1 LNHNV and CDR2 YYDKDF (reference sequence). The CDR3 covers 14 residues. The CDR3 sequence: CATSRVAETYEQYF. The DNA for the CDR3 is TGTGCCACCAGCAGAGTGGCAGAAACCTACGAGCAGTACTTC. The full variable domain, with the rest looked up from reference TRBV15 and TRBJ2-7, is DAMVIQNPRYQVTQFGKPVTLSCSQTLNHNVMYWYQQKSSQAPKLLFHYYDKDFNNEADTPDNFQSRRPNTSFCFLDIRSPGLGDTAMYLCATSRVAETYEQYFGPGTRLTVT.

This chain connects TRBV24-1 to TRBJ2-7; 8 bases line up with TRBD1. CDR1 KGHDR and CDR2 SFDVKD come from the germline V gene. The CDR3 runs to 15 residues. V shed 4 bases, J shed 3 bases, and the junction held 7 bases outside the gene matches. The DNA for the CDR3 is TGTGCCACCAGTGACCGAGGACAGGGTGGCTACGAGCAGTACTTC. It encodes CATSDRGQGGYEQYF.

The sample holds one count of this clone. V usage is TRBV19 and J usage is TRBJ2-3; the D is unclear. This CDR3 contains 12 residues. Per the germline V gene, CDR1 is LNHDA and CDR2 is SQIVND (reference sequence). Deletions cut 5 bases from V and 6 bases from J, with 9 bases between. The CDR3 DNA reads as TGTGCCAGTAGTCCGACCTGGGATACGCAGTATTTT. Translating gives CASSPTWDTQYF. Supplemented by reference TRBV19 and TRBJ2-3, the full variable domain reads DGGITQSPKYLFRKEGQNVTLSCEQNLNHDAMYWYRQDPGQGLRLIYYSQIVNDFQKGDIAEGYSVSREKKESFPLTVTSAQKNPTAFYLCASSPTWDTQYFGPGTRLTVL.

The rearrangement links TRBV4-2 to TRBJ1-2; weak D call: TRBD1 (6 bases). V was shortened by 4 bases and J by 7 bases, with 13 bases between the two germline ends. Germline V gene sequence: CDR1 LGHNA, CDR2 YNFKEQ. This CDR3 is 13 amino acids long. The CDR3 spells CASSPEGVGGYTF. The CDR3 DNA sequence: TGTGCCAGCAGCCCTGAGGGGGTTGGTGGCTACACCTTC.

The V call is TRBV7-9, the J call TRBJ1-4; D is unclear. Germline V lookup: CDR1 SEHNR, CDR2 FQNEAQ (reference sequence). CDR3 length equals 14 residues. Trimming took 7 bases from V and 4 from J, leaving 13 bases between them. The CDR3 region has the DNA TGTGCCAGCACCCTAATGGCCGATAATGAAAAACTGTTTTTT. Encoded protein: CASTLMADNEKLFF. Based on the CDR3 plus reference TRBV7-9 and TRBJ1-4, the full variable domain is DTGVSQNPRHKITKRGQNVTFRCDPISEHNRLYWYRQTLGQGPEFLTYFQNEAQLEKSRLLSDRFSAERPKGSFSTLEIQRTEQGDSAMYLCASTLMADNEKLFFGSGTQLSVL.

The chain combines TRBV3-1 (or the pseudogene TRBV3-2) with TRBJ1-3, with TRBD1 identical over 8 bases. Germline V gene data show CDR1 as LGHDT and CDR2 as YNNKEL (reference sequence). V lost 3 bases to trimming and J lost 5 bases; unmatched junction nucleotides: 12. CDR3 length equals 17 residues. CDR3 DNA sequence: TGTGCCAGCAGCCACGATAAACGCGGACAGGGTAGAAACACCATATATTTT. This encodes CASSHDKRGQGRNTIYF.

V is TRBV25-1 and J is TRBJ1-1; no definite D call. V was cut by 1 base and J by 3 bases, with 6 bases left in between. CDR3 length equals 13 residues. CDR1 MGHDK and CDR2 SYGVNS come from the germline V gene. Here the CDR3 DNA reads TGTGCCAGCAGTGAATTTTCAGACACTGAAGCTTTCTTT. It translates to CASSEFSDTEAFF. The variable domain in full, completed from reference TRBV25-1 and TRBJ1-1, reads EADIYQTPRYLVIGTGKKITLECSQTMGHDKMYWYQQDPGMELHLIHYSYGVNSTEKGDLSSESTVSRIRTEHFPLTLESARPSHTSQYLCASSEFSDTEAFFGQGTRLTVV.